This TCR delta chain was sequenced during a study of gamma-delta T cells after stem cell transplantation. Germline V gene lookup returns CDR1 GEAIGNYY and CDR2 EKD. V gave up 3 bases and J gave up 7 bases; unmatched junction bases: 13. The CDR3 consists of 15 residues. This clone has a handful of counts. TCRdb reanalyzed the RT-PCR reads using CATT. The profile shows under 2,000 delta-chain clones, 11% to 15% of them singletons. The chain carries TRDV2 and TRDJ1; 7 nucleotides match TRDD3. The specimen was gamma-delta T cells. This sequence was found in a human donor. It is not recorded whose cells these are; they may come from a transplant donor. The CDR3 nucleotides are TGTGCCTGTGACTATACTGGGGATGGGGACGGTAAACTCATCTTT. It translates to CACDYTGDGDGKLIF.